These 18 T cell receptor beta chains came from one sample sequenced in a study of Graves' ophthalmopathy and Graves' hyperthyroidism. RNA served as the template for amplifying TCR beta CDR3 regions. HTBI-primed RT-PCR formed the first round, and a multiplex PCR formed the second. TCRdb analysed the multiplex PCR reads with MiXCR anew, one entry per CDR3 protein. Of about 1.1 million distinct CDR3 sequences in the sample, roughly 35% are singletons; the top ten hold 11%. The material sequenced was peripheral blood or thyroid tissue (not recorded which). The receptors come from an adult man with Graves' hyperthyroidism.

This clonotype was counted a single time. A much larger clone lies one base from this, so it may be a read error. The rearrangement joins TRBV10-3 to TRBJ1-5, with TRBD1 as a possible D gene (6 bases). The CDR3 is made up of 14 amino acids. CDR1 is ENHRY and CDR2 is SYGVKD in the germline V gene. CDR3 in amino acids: CASSLGLRGQPQHF. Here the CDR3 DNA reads TGTGCCAGCAGTTTAGGGCTCAGGGGTCAGCCCCAGCATTTT.

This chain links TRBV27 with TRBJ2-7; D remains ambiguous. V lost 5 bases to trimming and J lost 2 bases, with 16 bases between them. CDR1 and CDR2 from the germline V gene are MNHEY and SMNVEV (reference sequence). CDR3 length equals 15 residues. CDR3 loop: CASSQVGLPPYEQYF. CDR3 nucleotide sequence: TGTGCCAGCAGTCAAGTGGGCCTCCCTCCCTACGAGCAGTACTTC.

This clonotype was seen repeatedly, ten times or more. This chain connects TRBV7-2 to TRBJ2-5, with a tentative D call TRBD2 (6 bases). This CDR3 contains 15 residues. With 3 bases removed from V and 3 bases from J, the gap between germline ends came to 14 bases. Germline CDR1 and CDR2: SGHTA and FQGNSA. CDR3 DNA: TGTGCCAGCAGCTTGGGACTCCCTGGAAAAGAGACCCAGTACTTC. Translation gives CASSLGLPGKETQYF.

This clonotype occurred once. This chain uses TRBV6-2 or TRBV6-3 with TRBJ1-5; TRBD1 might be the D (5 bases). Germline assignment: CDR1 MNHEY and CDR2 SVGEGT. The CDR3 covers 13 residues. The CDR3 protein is CPADRGVNQPQHF. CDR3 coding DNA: TGTCCAGCCGATCGGGGGGTGAATCAGCCCCAGCATTTT.

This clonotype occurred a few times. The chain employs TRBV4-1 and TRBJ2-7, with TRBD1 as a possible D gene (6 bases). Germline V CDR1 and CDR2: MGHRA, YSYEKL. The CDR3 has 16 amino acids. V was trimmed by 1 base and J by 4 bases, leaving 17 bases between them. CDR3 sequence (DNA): TGCGCCAGCAGCCAAGGGGGGCTTCGGGGTACGTACGAGCAGTACTTC. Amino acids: CASSQGGLRGTYEQYF.

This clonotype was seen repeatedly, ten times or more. The CDR3 DNA reads TGTGCCAGCAGCTTAGGCCGCGCAGAGAACACCGGGGAGCTGTTTTTT. This codes for CASSLGRAENTGELFF. The rearrangement joins TRBV7-7 to TRBJ2-2, with no clear D. V lost 1 base to trimming and J lost 1 base, with 10 bases between them. The CDR3 has 16 residues. Germline assignment: CDR1 SSHAT and CDR2 FNYEAQ (reference sequence).

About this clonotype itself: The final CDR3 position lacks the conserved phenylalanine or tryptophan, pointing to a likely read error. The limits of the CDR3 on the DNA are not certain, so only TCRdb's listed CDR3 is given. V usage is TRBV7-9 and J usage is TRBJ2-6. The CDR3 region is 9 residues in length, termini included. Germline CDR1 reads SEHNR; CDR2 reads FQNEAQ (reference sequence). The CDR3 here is CASSLDQAS.

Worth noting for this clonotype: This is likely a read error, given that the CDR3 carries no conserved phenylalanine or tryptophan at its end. CDR3 DNA: TGTGCCAGCAGCCAAGGACGAGACGGTTCCTACGAGCAGTACCTC. Translation: CASSQGRDGSYEQYL. This rearrangement joins TRBV14 to TRBJ2-7, with D hard to call. Trimming removed 1 base at V and 1 base at J, with 11 bases between. The CDR3 has 15 residues. Germline V gives CDR1 SGHDN, CDR2 FVKESK.

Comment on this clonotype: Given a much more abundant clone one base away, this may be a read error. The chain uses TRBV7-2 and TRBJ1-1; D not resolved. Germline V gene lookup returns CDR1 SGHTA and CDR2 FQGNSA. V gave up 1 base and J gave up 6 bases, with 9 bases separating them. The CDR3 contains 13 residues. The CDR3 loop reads CASSLGLVAEAFF. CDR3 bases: TGTGCCAGCAGCTTAGGTCTAGTCGCTGAAGCTTTCTTT. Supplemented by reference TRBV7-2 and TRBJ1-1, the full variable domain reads GAGVSQSPSNKVTEKGKDVELRCDPISGHTALYWYRQSLGQGLEFLIYFQGNSAPDKSGLPSDRFSAERTGGSVSTLTIQRTQQEDSAVYLCASSLGLVAEAFFGQGTRLTVV.

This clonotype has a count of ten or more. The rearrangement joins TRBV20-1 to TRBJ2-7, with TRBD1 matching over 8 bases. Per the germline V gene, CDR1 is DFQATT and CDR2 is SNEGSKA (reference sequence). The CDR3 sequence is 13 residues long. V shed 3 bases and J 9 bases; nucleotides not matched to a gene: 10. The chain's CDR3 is CSARGDRSFAQYF. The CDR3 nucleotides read TGCAGTGCTAGGGGGGACAGGAGTTTCGCGCAGTACTTC.

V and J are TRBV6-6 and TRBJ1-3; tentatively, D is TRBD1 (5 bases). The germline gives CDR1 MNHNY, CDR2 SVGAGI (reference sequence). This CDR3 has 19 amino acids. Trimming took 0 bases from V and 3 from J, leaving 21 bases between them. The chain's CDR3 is CASSYSTWAGMIIGNTIYF. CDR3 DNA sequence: TGTGCCAGCAGTTACTCGACTTGGGCAGGGATGATCATTGGAAACACCATATATTTT.

CDR3 in amino acids: CATSREAETGNSNQPQHF. The CDR3 region has the DNA TGTGCCACCAGCAGAGAAGCTGAGACAGGGAATAGCAATCAGCCCCAGCATTTT. V usage is TRBV15 and J usage is TRBJ1-5; 7 positions match TRBD1. The CDR3 has 18 amino acids. In germline, CDR1 is LNHNV, CDR2 YYDKDF (reference sequence). With 0 bases clipped from V and 0 bases from J, the junction kept 8 bases outside the gene matches. Combining the CDR3 with reference TRBV15 and TRBJ1-5 gives the whole variable domain DAMVIQNPRYQVTQFGKPVTLSCSQTLNHNVMYWYQQKSSQAPKLLFHYYDKDFNNEADTPDNFQSRRPNTSFCFLDIRSPGLGDTAMYLCATSREAETGNSNQPQHFGDGTRLSIL.

CDR3 loop: CASSPDGTDTQYF. The CDR3 DNA reads as TGTGCCAGCAGTCCAGACGGCACAGATACGCAGTATTTT. The V gene is TRBV7-2, the J gene TRBJ2-3; D gene ambiguous. This CDR3 spans 13 amino acids. Germline V gene sequence: CDR1 SGHTA, CDR2 FQGNSA. With 6 bases removed from V and 1 base from J, the gap between germline ends came to 8 bases.

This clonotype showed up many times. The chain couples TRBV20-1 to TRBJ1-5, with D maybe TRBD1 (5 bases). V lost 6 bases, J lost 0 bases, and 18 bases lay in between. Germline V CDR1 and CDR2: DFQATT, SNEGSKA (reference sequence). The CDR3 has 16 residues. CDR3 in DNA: TGCAGTGCGGACGTAGGAGGGGCGCGTAGCAATCAGCCCCAGCATTTT. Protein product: CSADVGGARSNQPQHF.

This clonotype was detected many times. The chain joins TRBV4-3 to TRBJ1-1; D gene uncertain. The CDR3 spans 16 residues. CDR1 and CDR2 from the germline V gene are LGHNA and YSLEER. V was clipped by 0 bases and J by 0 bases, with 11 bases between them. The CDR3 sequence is CASSQDWELMNTEAFF. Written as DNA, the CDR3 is TGCGCCAGCAGCCAAGATTGGGAACTCATGAACACTGAAGCTTTCTTT.

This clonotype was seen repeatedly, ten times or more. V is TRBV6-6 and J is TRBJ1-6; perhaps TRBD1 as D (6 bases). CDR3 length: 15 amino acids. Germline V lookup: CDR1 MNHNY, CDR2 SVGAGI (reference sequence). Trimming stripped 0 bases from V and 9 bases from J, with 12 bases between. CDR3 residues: CASSYSSGDFSPLHF. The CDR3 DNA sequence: TGTGCCAGCAGTTACTCGTCAGGGGATTTTTCACCCCTCCACTTT.

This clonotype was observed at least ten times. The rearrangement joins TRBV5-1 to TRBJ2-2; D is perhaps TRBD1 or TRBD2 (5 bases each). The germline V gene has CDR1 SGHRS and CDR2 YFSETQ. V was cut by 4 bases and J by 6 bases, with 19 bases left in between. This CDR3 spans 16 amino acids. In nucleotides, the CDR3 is TGCGCCAGCAGCCTGAGGGGCGAACCTTGGGCCGGGGAGCTGTTTTTT. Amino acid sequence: CASSLRGEPWAGELFF.

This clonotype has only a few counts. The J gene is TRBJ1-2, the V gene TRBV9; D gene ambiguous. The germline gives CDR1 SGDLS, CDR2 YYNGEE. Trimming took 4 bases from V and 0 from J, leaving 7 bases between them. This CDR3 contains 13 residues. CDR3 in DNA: TGTGCCAGCAGCCAAGAGTCTAACTATGGCTACACCTTC. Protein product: CASSQESNYGYTF.